These 16 T cell receptor beta chains were sequenced from one sample in a study of blood T cell repertoires in COVID-19. Here immunoSEQ multiplex PCR was the method, and the copy in TCRdb shows in-frame clones only, minus some. This table holds a few hundred thousand clones, 80% to 90% found once. Sample: peripheral blood. The receptors were sampled from a woman in her 70s with COVID-19, enrolled during active disease.

The table lists this clone with a few counts. The rearrangement uses TRBV19 and TRBJ1-2; D ambiguous. The CDR3 is 12 amino acids. V lost 3 bases and J 10 bases, leaving 12 bases between the germline ends. CDR1 and CDR2 from the germline V gene are LNHDA and SQIVND (reference sequence). CDR3 DNA: TGTGCCAGTAGTATTTACGGGAAACCCTACACCTTC. Encoded protein: CASSIYGKPYTF. Variable domain in full (rest from reference TRBV19 and TRBJ1-2): DGGITQSPKYLFRKEGQNVTLSCEQNLNHDAMYWYRQDPGQGLRLIYYSQIVNDFQKGDIAEGYSVSREKKESFPLTVTSAQKNPTAFYLCASSIYGKPYTFGSGTRLTVV.

The chain links TRBV19 to TRBJ2-5; D is possibly TRBD2 (6 bases). CDR1 LNHDA and CDR2 SQIVND come from the germline V gene (reference sequence). The CDR3 consists of 15 residues. Trimming removed 1 base from V and 2 bases from J, with 11 bases in between. As DNA, the CDR3 is TGTGCCAGTAGTATAGTTGGTAGCGGACAAGAGACCCAGTACTTC. Protein sequence: CASSIVGSGQETQYF.

The CDR3 region is CASSEGRVSYNEQFF. CDR3 DNA: TGTGCCAGCAGTGAAGGGCGGGTTTCCTACAATGAGCAGTTCTTC. The chain uses TRBV6-1 and TRBJ2-1, with D possibly TRBD2 on 5 matching bases. The CDR3 is made up of 15 amino acids. CDR1 and CDR2 (germline): MNHNS, SASEGT. V was clipped by 1 base and J by 1 base, with 8 bases between them.

The chain joins TRBV3-1 (or the pseudogene TRBV3-2) to TRBJ1-1, with D unclear. In germline, CDR1 is LGHDT, CDR2 YNNKEL (reference sequence). The length of the CDR3 is 16 residues. The V gene lost 5 bases and the J gene lost 0 bases, with 16 bases spanning the gap. The chain's CDR3 is CASSILGLMLNTEAFF. The CDR3 region has the DNA TGTGCCAGCAGCATTCTAGGACTGATGTTGAACACTGAAGCTTTCTTT.

The genes are TRBV18 and TRBJ2-1, with 8 bases aligning to TRBD1. With V trimmed by 3 bases and J by 0 bases, 13 bases remained unmatched. CDR3 length: 19 residues. Looked up from germline, CDR1 is KGHSH and CDR2 is LQKENI. CDR3: CASSPRNRAGGPSYNEQFF. The CDR3 nucleotides are TGTGCCAGCTCACCGCGAAACAGGGCAGGGGGCCCCTCCTACAATGAGCAGTTCTTC.

The chain joins TRBV4-2 to TRBJ2-5, with TRBD2 matching 7 bases. With 3 bases clipped from V and 2 bases from J, the junction kept 6 bases outside the gene matches. The germline gives CDR1 LGHNA, CDR2 YNFKEQ. The CDR3 length is 15 residues. CDR3 nucleotides: TGTGCCAGCAGCCATGGGTCGGGGGGACAAGAGACCCAGTACTTC. Translated: CASSHGSGGQETQYF.

V and J are TRBV7-9 and TRBJ1-3; unclear D gene. Germline assignment: CDR1 SEHNR and CDR2 FQNEAQ (reference sequence). Deletions cut 5 bases from V and 3 bases from J, with 20 bases between. The CDR3 runs 17 residues. In nucleotides, the CDR3 is TGTGCCAGCAGCGACCAGAGCGTCGGGTCGGATGGAAACACCATATATTTT. Translating it yields CASSDQSVGSDGNTIYF.

The rearrangement links TRBV5-4 to TRBJ2-5, with 7 nucleotides matching TRBD2. The CDR3 runs 15 residues. Germline V lookup: CDR1 SGHNT, CDR2 YYREEE (reference sequence). V shed 4 bases and J 2 bases; nucleotides not matched to a gene: 8. The CDR3 is CASSPPGGNQETQYF. CDR3 nucleotides: TGTGCCAGCAGCCCCCCCGGGGGGAATCAAGAGACCCAGTACTTC. The full variable domain, in which reference TRBV5-4 and TRBJ2-5 provide the parts outside the CDR3, is ETGVTQSPTHLIKTRGQQVTLRCSSQSGHNTVSWYQQALGQGPQFIFQYYREEENGRGNFPPRFSGLQFPNYSSELNVNALELDDSALYLCASSPPGGNQETQYFGPGTRLLVL.

The chain combines TRBV12-3 or TRBV12-4 with TRBJ1-4, with a weak D call TRBD1 (6 bases). Trimming took off 6 bases at V and 4 bases at J, with 9 bases between the two ends. CDR3 length: 13 amino acids. DNA of the CDR3: TGTGCCAGCAGCCAGGGGTTTAATGAAAAACTGTTTTTT. Translating gives CASSQGFNEKLFF.

The rearrangement links TRBV6-2 or TRBV6-3 to TRBJ2-5, with 8 bases that match TRBD2. Germline CDR1 reads MNHEY; CDR2 reads SVGEGT. This CDR3 contains 15 residues. V dropped 3 bases and J dropped 6; count of bases not matched to a gene: 9. The CDR3 reads CASSYFGGGRKTQYF. In DNA, the CDR3 is TGTGCCAGCAGTTATTTTGGCGGGGGGAGGAAGACCCAGTACTTC.

J is TRBJ2-3 and V is TRBV24-1; 9 bases match TRBD2. CDR1 and CDR2 from the germline V gene are KGHDR and SFDVKD. The CDR3 runs to 17 residues. Trimming cost V 7 bases and J 0 bases; bases outside gene matches: 10. CDR3 protein: CATRALAGHVSTDTQYF. CDR3 sequence (DNA): TGTGCCACCAGAGCCCTAGCGGGACACGTCAGCACAGATACGCAGTATTTT.

This chain joins TRBV14 and TRBJ2-7, with D possibly matching TRBD2 (6 bases). This CDR3 has 12 residues. The V gene lost 1 base and the J gene lost 9 bases, with 10 bases spanning the gap. Per the germline V gene, CDR1 is SGHDN and CDR2 is FVKESK. The CDR3 spells CASSQGLAPQYF. CDR3 in DNA: TGTGCCAGCAGCCAAGGGCTAGCGCCGCAGTACTTC.

The CDR3 DNA reads as TGTGCCAGTATTGCAGGGCCCAATTCACCCCTCCACTTT. Translation gives CASIAGPNSPLHF. J is TRBJ1-6 and V is TRBV19; tentatively, D is TRBD1 (5 bases). With 7 bases removed from V and 7 bases from J, the gap between germline ends came to 11 bases. CDR1 and CDR2 from the germline V gene are LNHDA and SQIVND (reference sequence). The CDR3 spans 13 residues. Complete variable domain (other parts from reference TRBV19 and TRBJ1-6): DGGITQSPKYLFRKEGQNVTLSCEQNLNHDAMYWYRQDPGQGLRLIYYSQIVNDFQKGDIAEGYSVSREKKESFPLTVTSAQKNPTAFYLCASIAGPNSPLHFGNGTRLTVT.

The chain uses TRBV6-2 or TRBV6-3 and TRBJ1-6; D is ambiguous. Germline-derived CDR1 and CDR2 are MNHEY and SVGEGT. The length of the CDR3 is 17 residues. Trimming shortened V by 0 bases and J by 0 bases, and 9 bases separated the two germline ends. The CDR3 bases are TGTGCCAGCAGTTACTCTCCGGGGAGCTCCTATAATTCACCCCTCCACTTT. Its translation: CASSYSPGSSYNSPLHF.

The DNA for the CDR3 is TGCGCCAGCAGCTTGAGCGGGCTCTCAGAAGCTTTCTTT. This encodes CASSLSGLSEAFF. The chain links TRBV5-1 to TRBJ1-1; D gene unclear. Looked up from germline, CDR1 is SGHRS and CDR2 is YFSETQ. The CDR3 loop spans 13 amino acids. Trimming stripped 1 base from V and 8 bases from J, with 12 bases between.

The chain is built from TRBV15 and TRBJ2-7; 9 nucleotides line up with TRBD2. Per the germline V gene, CDR1 is LNHNV and CDR2 is YYDKDF (reference sequence). J was trimmed by 3 bases and V by 5 bases; bases with no gene match: 2. This CDR3 has 13 residues. CDR3 sequence: CATSASGIYEQYF. The CDR3 bases are TGTGCCACCAGCGCTAGCGGGATCTACGAGCAGTACTTC.